This section outlines one T cell receptor beta chain sequence together with its context. The sample is drawn from a study of Graves' ophthalmopathy and Graves' hyperthyroidism. Investigators amplified TCR beta CDR3 regions from RNA transcripts. HTBI primers served in a first-round RT-PCR, which a second-round multiplex PCR followed. TCRdb re-called the multiplex PCR reads with MiXCR, one entry per CDR3 protein. This table holds around 670,000 distinct CDR3 sequences, 40% found once. Per germline, CDR1 SNHLY and CDR2 FYNNEI. V was shortened by 7 bases and J by 1 base, with 10 bases between the two germline ends. The CDR3 runs 14 residues.

The sequenced sample consisted of peripheral blood. The chain combines TRBV2 with TRBJ2-2; D uncertain. This clonotype was obtained from an adult man with Graves' ophthalmopathy. Here the CDR3 DNA reads TGTGCCAGCATGAGTTCTATGAACACCGGGGAGCTGTTTTTT. It specifies CASMSSMNTGELFF.